This T cell receptor (beta chain) was identified during a study of blood T cell repertoires in COVID-19. Study-level information: Donors in the United States, Italy and Spain gave samples during acute or convalescent COVID-19. In each case, the material was cDNA or gDNA derived from T cells, B-cell-depleted T cells, or PBMCs.

Patients at the Seattle site were enrolled during active infection and followed longitudinally. The length of the CDR3 is 16 residues. The V gene's germline CDR1 is GTSNPN and CDR2 SVGIG (reference sequence). V was pared by 4 bases and J by 0 bases, with 18 bases between. Source study methods: The authors estimated nucleated cell counts from reference gene primer amplification. Produced via immunoSEQ multiplex PCR; TCRdb's table is partial and in-frame only. V, J and clone size are those of that table, while D and trimming were read from the DNA. The sample shows a few hundred thousand clones, roughly 86% of them seen only once.

J is TRBJ1-2 and V is TRBV30, with D perhaps matching TRBD1 (5 bases). The clonotype was recovered from a young woman with COVID-19, enrolled during active disease. What was sequenced was peripheral blood. The CDR3 sequence is CAWTRLSGESNYGYTF. CDR3 DNA sequence: TGTGCCTGGACCCGCTTGTCGGGGGAGTCTAACTATGGCTACACCTTC.